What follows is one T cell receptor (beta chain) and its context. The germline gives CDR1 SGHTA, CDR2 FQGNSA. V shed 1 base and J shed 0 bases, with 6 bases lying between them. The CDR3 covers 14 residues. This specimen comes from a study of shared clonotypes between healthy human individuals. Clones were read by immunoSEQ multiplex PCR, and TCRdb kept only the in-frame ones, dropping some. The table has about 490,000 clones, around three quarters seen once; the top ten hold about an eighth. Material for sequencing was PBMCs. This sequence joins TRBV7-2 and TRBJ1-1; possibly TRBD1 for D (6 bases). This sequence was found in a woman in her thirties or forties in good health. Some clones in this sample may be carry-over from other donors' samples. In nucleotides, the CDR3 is TGTGCCAGCAGCTTAGACAGGGTGAACACTGAAGCTTTCTTT. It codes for CASSLDRVNTEAFF. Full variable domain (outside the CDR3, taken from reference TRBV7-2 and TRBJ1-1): GAGVSQSPSNKVTEKGKDVELRCDPISGHTALYWYRQSLGQGLEFLIYFQGNSAPDKSGLPSDRFSAERTGGSVSTLTIQRTQQEDSAVYLCASSLDRVNTEAFFGQGTRLTVV.